The next 20 T cell receptor beta chains were all read from a single sample in a study of patients and donors after allogeneic stem cell transplantation. TCRdb processed the RT-PCR reads anew with MiXCR; each CDR3 protein has one entry. The sample carries fewer than 60,000 distinct CDR3 sequences, about an eighth recorded once. Sequenced input: blood, either unsorted or a sorted T cell fraction (not recorded which). These receptors originate from a human donor who was either an allogeneic HSCT recipient or a stem cell or donor lymphocyte infusion donor (not recorded which). It is not recorded whose cells these are; they may come from a transplant donor.

CDR3 in amino acids: CASSRTSGRYNEQFF. CDR3 sequence (DNA): TGCGCCAGCAGCCGGACTAGCGGGAGATACAATGAGCAGTTCTTC. The rearrangement uses TRBV10-1 and TRBJ2-1, with 13 bases that match TRBD2. Germline V CDR1 and CDR2: WNHNN, SYGVQD (reference sequence). The CDR3 is 15 residues long. J gave up 4 bases and V 6 bases, and 3 bases lay outside the gene matches.

In this sample, this clonotype turned up many times. The chain joins TRBV12-3 or TRBV12-4 to TRBJ2-7; 8 nucleotides agree with TRBD1. With V trimmed by 0 bases and J by 2 bases, 15 bases remained unmatched. The CDR3 has 19 residues. The CDR3 here is CASSLASNIPGQATYEQYF. CDR3 coding DNA: TGTGCCAGCAGTTTAGCTTCAAACATACCGGGACAGGCAACCTACGAGCAGTACTTC.

This clonotype showed up just a few times. The CDR3: CASSQEGVSGELFF. CDR3 in DNA: TGTGCCAGCAGCCAAGAGGGGGTTTCCGGGGAGCTGTTTTTT. The chain is built from TRBV4-2 and TRBJ2-2; D possibly uses TRBD1 or TRBD2 (5 bases each). The CDR3 contains 14 residues. V was cut by 0 bases and J by 6 bases, with 8 bases left in between. In germline, CDR1 is LGHNA, CDR2 YNFKEQ.

The rearrangement joins TRBV19 to TRBJ2-6; TRBD1 agrees at 10 bases. There are 17 residues in the CDR3. After removal of 7 bases from V and 4 bases from J, the junction contained 10 bases not matched to a gene. Germline V gene sequence: CDR1 LNHDA, CDR2 SQIVND (reference sequence). The CDR3 nucleotides read TGTGCCAGTAACCGGCCGGGACAGGGGACCGGGGCCAACGTCCTGACTTTC. Encoded protein: CASNRPGQGTGANVLTF. The entire variable domain, with the rest obtained from reference TRBV19 and TRBJ2-6, is as follows: DGGITQSPKYLFRKEGQNVTLSCEQNLNHDAMYWYRQDPGQGLRLIYYSQIVNDFQKGDIAEGYSVSREKKESFPLTVTSAQKNPTAFYLCASNRPGQGTGANVLTFGAGSRLTVL.

There are many counts of this clonotype. The chain links TRBV12-3 or TRBV12-4 to TRBJ1-1, with a tentative D call TRBD1 (5 bases). CDR3 length: 14 amino acids. V was cut by 2 bases and J by 8 bases, with 15 bases left in between. The CDR3 is CASSLNTGTKEAFF. DNA of the CDR3: TGTGCCAGCAGTTTAAATACCGGGACTAAAGAAGCTTTCTTT.

As concerns this clonotype: An end of the junction does not agree with germline; a read error may underlie this. The chain couples TRBV7-7 to TRBJ2-2; D is unclear. CDR1 and CDR2 from the germline V gene are SSHAT and FNYEAQ (reference sequence). The CDR3 has 12 amino acids. CDR3 nucleotide sequence: TGTGCTAGCAGCTTAGGTGCCGGGGAGCTGTTTTTT. As protein: CASSLGAGELFF.

This clonotype was counted at least ten times. The V and J genes are TRBV10-3 and TRBJ2-7; D gene uncertain. Germline V gives CDR1 ENHRY, CDR2 SYGVKD. The CDR3 is 14 amino acids. V lost 3 bases and J lost 3, with 12 bases in between. The CDR3 protein is CAISEEALIYEQYF. The CDR3 region has the DNA TGTGCCATCAGTGAAGAGGCACTCATCTACGAGCAGTACTTC.

The chain recombines TRBV19 with TRBJ1-6; D is undetermined. CDR3 size: 14 residues. Germline V lookup: CDR1 LNHDA, CDR2 SQIVND (reference sequence). The V end was cut by 9 bases, the J end by 12 bases, with 21 bases between. The CDR3 DNA sequence: TGTGCCAGCAGGACCTCCCGAGGGTATTTACCCCTCCACTTT. Protein product: CASRTSRGYLPLHF.

This clonotype was seen many times. The rearrangement uses TRBV7-2 and TRBJ1-4, with a weak D call TRBD1 (5 bases). The CDR3 is made up of 16 amino acids. Germline V gene data show CDR1 as SGHTA and CDR2 as FQGNSA. V lost 2 bases and J lost 0, with 10 bases in between. CDR3 loop: CASSLNPGATNEKLFF. The CDR3 region has the DNA TGTGCCAGCAGCTTAAACCCGGGGGCAACTAATGAAAAACTGTTTTTT.

This clonotype occurred a few times. The chain couples TRBV10-2 to TRBJ2-1; 10 bases line up with TRBD1. From germline, CDR1 is WSHSY and CDR2 SAAADI. With 7 bases clipped from V and 7 bases from J, the junction kept 7 bases outside the gene matches. The CDR3 sequence is 14 residues long. This chain's CDR3 is CASTVDRGLNEQFF. Here the CDR3 DNA reads TGCGCCAGCACCGTCGACAGGGGGCTAAATGAGCAGTTCTTC.

This clonotype has just a few counts. The CDR3, as DNA: TGCGCCAGCAGCTTGGCCGCGGGGCTAGGGCAGCCCCAGCATTTT. This codes for CASSLAAGLGQPQHF. The chain has TRBV5-1 and TRBJ1-5, with D perhaps TRBD1 (5 bases). The germline CDR1 and CDR2 sequences are SGHRS and YFSETQ. Trimming removed 0 bases at V and 7 bases at J, with 14 bases between. This CDR3 is built from 15 residues.

This clonotype was counted ten times or more. The junction departs from the called germline gene at one end, perhaps through a read error. The CDR3 spells CASTPQNRGPTEAFF. Here the CDR3 DNA reads TGCGCCAGCACCCCCCAAAATAGGGGGCCCACTGAAGCCTTCTTT. The chain couples TRBV5-1 to TRBJ1-1; TRBD1 aligns across 7 bases. The length of the CDR3 is 15 residues. Germline V gene data show CDR1 as SGHRS and CDR2 as YFSETQ.

This clonotype has a handful of counts. This sequence joins TRBV27 and TRBJ1-2; perhaps TRBD1 as D (6 bases). Deletions cut 3 bases from V and 7 bases from J, with 15 bases between. The CDR3 runs 14 residues. Germline loops: CDR1 MNHEY, CDR2 SMNVEV (reference sequence). The CDR3 protein is CASSFLAGDRGYTF. CDR3 in DNA: TGTGCCAGCAGTTTTCTGGCAGGGGATCGTGGCTACACCTTC.

The J gene is TRBJ2-2, the V gene TRBV12-3 or TRBV12-4; D is perhaps TRBD1 (6 bases). This CDR3 is built from 15 residues. V shed 0 bases and J shed 5 bases, with 10 bases lying between them. The CDR3 is CASSLAGGETGELFF. The CDR3 nucleotides are TGTGCCAGCAGTTTAGCAGGGGGTGAGACCGGGGAGCTGTTTTTT.

This clonotype was seen repeatedly, ten times or more. The chain joins TRBV3-1 to TRBJ1-5; 9 bases are a match to TRBD1. The CDR3 runs to 15 residues. Trimming at V came to 4 bases and at J to 2 bases, leaving 3 bases not matched to a gene. CDR1 is LGHDT, CDR2 YNNKEL, per germline (reference sequence). The CDR3 reads CASSLRTGGNQPQHF. DNA for the CDR3: TGTGCCAGCAGCCTCCGGACAGGGGGCAATCAGCCCCAGCATTTT. Full variable domain (rest looked up from reference TRBV3-1 and TRBJ1-5): DTAVSQTPKYLVTQMGNDKSIKCEQNLGHDTMYWYKQDSKKFLKIMFSYNNKELIINETVPNRFSPKSPDKAHLNLHINSLELGDSAVYFCASSLRTGGNQPQHFGDGTRLSIL.

This chain uses TRBV27 with TRBJ2-7; maybe TRBD2 (5 bases). The CDR3 is 13 residues long. Trimming took off 4 bases at V and 4 bases at J, with 11 bases between the two ends. CDR1 is MNHEY, CDR2 SMNVEV, per germline (reference sequence). CDR3 bases: TGTGCCAGCAGTTCCGGGAATTATTACGAGCAGTACTTC. It codes for CASSSGNYYEQYF.

The J gene is TRBJ2-5, the V gene TRBV3-1; D ambiguous. Germline lookup yields CDR1 LGHDT and CDR2 YNNKEL (reference sequence). V lost 4 bases and J lost 2, with 8 bases in between. The CDR3 totals 13 residues. CDR3 loop: CASSPLRQETQYF. The CDR3 region has the DNA TGTGCCAGCAGCCCCTTGCGGCAAGAGACCCAGTACTTC.

This clonotype was picked up many times. This sequence joins TRBV2 and TRBJ1-2; D gene unclear. The CDR3 is 12 residues long. Between the trimmed V and J ends, which lost 9 bases and 2 bases, there was a span of 10 bases. Germline V gene lookup returns CDR1 SNHLY and CDR2 FYNNEI. The CDR3 spells CASEEGNYGYTF. The CDR3 DNA reads TGTGCCAGTGAGGAGGGCAACTATGGCTACACCTTC.

In the case of this clonotype: This clone may be a read error of a much larger clone one base away. The V and J genes are TRBV7-6 and TRBJ2-1; TRBD2 matches 9 bases. The CDR3 is 15 residues long. The germline V gene encodes CDR1 SGHVS and CDR2 FNYEAQ. The CDR3 region is CANSSGLATLNEQFF. Here the CDR3 DNA reads TGTGCCAACAGCTCGGGACTAGCAACCCTCAATGAGCAGTTCTTC.

This clonotype was recorded a few times. The chain employs TRBV25-1 and TRBJ1-6; weak D call: TRBD1 (6 bases). V was trimmed by 6 bases and J by 19 bases, leaving 22 bases between them. Germline V lookup: CDR1 MGHDK, CDR2 SYGVNS. This CDR3 is built from 13 residues. Written as DNA, the CDR3 is TGTGCCAGCAGCGGGGGCTTGGGGGACCCAAATCACTTT. Its translation is CASSGGLGDPNHF.